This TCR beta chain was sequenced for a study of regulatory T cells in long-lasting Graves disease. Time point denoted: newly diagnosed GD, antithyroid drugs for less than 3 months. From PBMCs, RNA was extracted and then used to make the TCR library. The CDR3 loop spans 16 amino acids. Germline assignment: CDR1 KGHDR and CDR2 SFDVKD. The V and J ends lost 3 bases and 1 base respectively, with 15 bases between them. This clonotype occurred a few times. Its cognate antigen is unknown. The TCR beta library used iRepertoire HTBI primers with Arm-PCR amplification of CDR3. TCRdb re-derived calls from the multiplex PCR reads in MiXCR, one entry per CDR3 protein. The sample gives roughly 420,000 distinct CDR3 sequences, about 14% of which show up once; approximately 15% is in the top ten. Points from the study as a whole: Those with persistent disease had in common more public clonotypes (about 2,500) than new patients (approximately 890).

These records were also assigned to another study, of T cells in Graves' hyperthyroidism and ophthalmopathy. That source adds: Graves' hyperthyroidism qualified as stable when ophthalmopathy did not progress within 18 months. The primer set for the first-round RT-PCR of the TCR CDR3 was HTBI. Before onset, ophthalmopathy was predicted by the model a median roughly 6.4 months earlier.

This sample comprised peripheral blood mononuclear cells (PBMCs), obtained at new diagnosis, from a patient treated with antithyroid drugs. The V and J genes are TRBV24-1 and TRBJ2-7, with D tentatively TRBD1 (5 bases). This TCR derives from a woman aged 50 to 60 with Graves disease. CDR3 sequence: CATSDPDSAGSYEQYF. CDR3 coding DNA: TGTGCCACCAGTGATCCCGACAGTGCCGGATCCTACGAGCAGTACTTC.